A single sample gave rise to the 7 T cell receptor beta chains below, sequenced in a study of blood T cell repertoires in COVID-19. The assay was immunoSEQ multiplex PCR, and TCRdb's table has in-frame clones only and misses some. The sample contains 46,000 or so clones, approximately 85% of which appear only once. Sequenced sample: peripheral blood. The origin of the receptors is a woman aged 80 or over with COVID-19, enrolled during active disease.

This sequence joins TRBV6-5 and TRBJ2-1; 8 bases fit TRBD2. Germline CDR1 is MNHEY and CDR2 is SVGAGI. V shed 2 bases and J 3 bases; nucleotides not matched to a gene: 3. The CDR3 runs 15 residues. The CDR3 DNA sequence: TGTGCCAGCAGTTACCCCGGGACTAGCTACAATGAGCAGTTCTTC. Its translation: CASSYPGTSYNEQFF.

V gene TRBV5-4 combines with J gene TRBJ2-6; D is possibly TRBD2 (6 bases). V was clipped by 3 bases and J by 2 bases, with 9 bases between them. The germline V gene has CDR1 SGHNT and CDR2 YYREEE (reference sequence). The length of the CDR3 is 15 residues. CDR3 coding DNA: TGTGCCAGCAGCTCACCGGGGGCTGGGGCCAACGTCCTGACTTTC. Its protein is CASSSPGAGANVLTF.

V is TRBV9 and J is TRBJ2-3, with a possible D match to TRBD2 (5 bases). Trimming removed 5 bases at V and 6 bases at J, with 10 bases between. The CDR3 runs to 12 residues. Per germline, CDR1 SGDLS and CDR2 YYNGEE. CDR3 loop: CASSKWEDTQYF. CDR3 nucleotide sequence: TGTGCCAGCAGTAAGTGGGAGGATACGCAGTATTTT.

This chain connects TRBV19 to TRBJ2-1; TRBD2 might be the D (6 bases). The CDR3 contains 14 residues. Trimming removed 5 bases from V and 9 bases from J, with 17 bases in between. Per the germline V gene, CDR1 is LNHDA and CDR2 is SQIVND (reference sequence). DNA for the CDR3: TGTGCCAGTAGTGGAGGGGCCGGAATTGTTGAGCAGTTCTTC. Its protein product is CASSGGAGIVEQFF. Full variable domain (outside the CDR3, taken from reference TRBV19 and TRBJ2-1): DGGITQSPKYLFRKEGQNVTLSCEQNLNHDAMYWYRQDPGQGLRLIYYSQIVNDFQKGDIAEGYSVSREKKESFPLTVTSAQKNPTAFYLCASSGGAGIVEQFFGPGTRLTVL.

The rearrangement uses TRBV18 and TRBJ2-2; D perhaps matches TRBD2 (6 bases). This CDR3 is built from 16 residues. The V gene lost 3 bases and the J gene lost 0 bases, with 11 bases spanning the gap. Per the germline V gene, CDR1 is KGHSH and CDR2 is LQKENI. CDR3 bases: TGTGCCAGCTCACCCATCGGGAGCCCGAACACCGGGGAGCTGTTTTTT. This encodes CASSPIGSPNTGELFF.

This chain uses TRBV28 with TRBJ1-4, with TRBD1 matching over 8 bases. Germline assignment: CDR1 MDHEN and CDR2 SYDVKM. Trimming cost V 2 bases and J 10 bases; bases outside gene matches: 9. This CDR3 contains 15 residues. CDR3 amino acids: CASSLGDRGLLKLFF. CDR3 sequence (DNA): TGTGCCAGCAGTTTAGGAGACAGGGGTCTTTTAAAACTGTTTTTT. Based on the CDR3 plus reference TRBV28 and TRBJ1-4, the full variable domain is DVKVTQSSRYLVKRTGEKVFLECVQDMDHENMFWYRQDPGLGLRLIYFSYDVKMKEKGDIPEGYSVSREKKERFSLILESASTNQTSMYLCASSLGDRGLLKLFFGSGTQLSVL.

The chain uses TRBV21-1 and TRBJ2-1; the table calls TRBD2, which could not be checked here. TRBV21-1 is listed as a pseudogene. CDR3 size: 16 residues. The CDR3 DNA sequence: TGTGCCAGCAGCAAGGAGACTAGCTGCGCGGGTATTGAGCAGTTCTTC. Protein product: CASSKETSCAGIEQFF.